A selection of T cell receptor beta chains follows, all from one sample in a study of T cell repertoires in cytomegalovirus infection. TCRdb re-called the reads with MiXCR, one entry per CDR3 protein. Of around 490,000 distinct CDR3 sequences in the sample, about 30% were seen once. Sequencing used PBMCs. All receptors come from a human donor in good health (CMV status not recorded). Some clones in this sample may be carry-over from other donors' samples. Both conserved end residues are part of each CDR3. A D gene is named only where the DNA matches it firmly. Clone sizes are given selectively: once, few, many, or a class where the clone is expanded.

d_call j_call v_call clone_size cdr3_aa cdr3_nt
TRBD2 TRBJ2-7 TRBV10-3 NA CAISGTSGRDQQYF TGTGCCATTTCCGGGACTAGCGGGAGAGACCAGCAGTACTTC
TRBD1 TRBJ2-6 TRBV5-4 many CASSAGGTGGGSGANVLTF TGTGCCAGCAGCGCTGGCGGTACAGGGGGCGGATCTGGGGCCAACGTCCTGACTTTC
NA TRBJ2-5 TRBV7-3 NA CASSSPRGTQYF TGTGCCAGCAGCTCCCCCCGGGGGACCCAGTACTTC
TRBD2 TRBJ2-3 TRBV4-1 NA CASSLSGAGVLRGDTQYF TGCGCCAGCAGCCTCTCGGGAGCGGGAGTTCTCCGAGGAGATACGCAGTATTTT
NA TRBJ1-6 TRBV12-3/TRBV12-4 NA CASSLAPGIASPLHF TGTGCCAGCAGTTTAGCCCCAGGGATAGCTTCACCCCTCCACTTT
TRBD1 TRBJ1-1 TRBV6-2/TRBV6-3 few CACRQGQMNTEAFF TGTGCCTGCCGACAGGGACAAATGAACACTGAAGCTTTCTTT
NA TRBJ1-5 TRBV24-1 few CATMGLKGPQHF TGTGCCACCATGGGCCTCAAAGGGCCCCAGCATTTT
NA TRBJ1-1 TRBV6-1 few CASSDTRMGAYEAFF TGTGCCAGCAGTGATACGCGCATGGGGGCTTACGAAGCTTTCTTT
TRBD1 TRBJ1-5 TRBV2 few CASSGRGQGRANQPQHF TGTGCCAGCAGCGGACGAGGACAGGGTAGGGCCAATCAGCCCCAGCATTTT
NA TRBJ2-2 TRBV24-1 NA CATSDFDRPSNTGELFF TGTGCCACCAGTGATTTTGACAGGCCCTCGAACACCGGGGAGCTGTTTTTT
NA TRBJ1-5 TRBV19 NA CASRLGGNQPQHF TGTGCCAGTCGACTCGGGGGCAATCAGCCCCAGCATTTT
NA TRBJ2-1 TRBV6-2/TRBV6-3 NA CASSLRGLSYNEQFF TGTGCCAGCAGTTTAAGGGGCCTCTCCTACAATGAGCAGTTCTTC
TRBD1 TRBJ2-5 TRBV6-2/TRBV6-3 NA CASSQSGTGIQETQYF TGTGCCAGCAGTCAATCCGGGACAGGGATCCAAGAGACCCAGTACTTC
TRBD1 TRBJ1-2 TRBV19 few CASRRTGTGSHGYTF TGTGCCAGTAGAAGAACCGGGACAGGGTCCCATGGCTACACCTTC
NA TRBJ2-1 TRBV5-1 many CASSNGDSYNEQFF TGCGCCAGCAGTAATGGGGATTCCTACAATGAGCAGTTCTTC
NA TRBJ2-1 TRBV7-9 few CASSFVVADYNEQFF TGTGCCAGCAGCTTTGTAGTCGCAGACTACAATGAGCAGTTCTTC
NA TRBJ1-4 TRBV24-1 NA CATSDFSDPGRLFF TGTGCCACCAGTGATTTCTCGGACCCAGGGAGGCTGTTTTTT
NA TRBJ2-2 TRBV19 few CASSSTSPLLNTGELFF TGTGCCAGTAGTTCGACTAGTCCCCTGCTAAACACCGGGGAGCTGTTTTTT
NA TRBJ1-5 TRBV5-1 NA CASALGWGQPQHF TGCGCCAGCGCCCTGGGGTGGGGTCAGCCCCAGCATTTT
NA TRBJ2-1 TRBV7-2 NA CASSLNNYNEQFF TGTGCCAGCAGTCTAAACAATTACAATGAGCAGTTCTTC
TRBD2 TRBJ2-5 TRBV7-2 many CASSWGLAGGWETQYF TGTGCCAGCAGCTGGGGACTAGCGGGAGGCTGGGAGACCCAGTACTTC
NA TRBJ2-5 TRBV7-9 NA CASSFRPGDGETQYF TGTGCTAGCAGCTTTCGGCCAGGGGACGGAGAGACCCAGTACTTC
NA TRBJ1-2 TRBV12-3/TRBV12-4 many CASSSYIDGGYTF TGTGCCAGCAGTTCCTACATAGATGGAGGCTACACCTTC
NA TRBJ2-7 TRBV5-5 NA CASGHVDPYEQCF TGTGCCAGCGGGCACGTCGACCCCTACGAGCAGTGCTTC
TRBD1 TRBJ2-2 TRBV27 few CASNGQANTGELFF TGTGCCAGCAACGGACAGGCGAACACCGGGGAGCTGTTTTTT
TRBD2 TRBJ2-7 TRBV6-5 few CASSYGREPYEQYF TGTGCCAGCAGTTATGGGCGGGAGCCGTACGAGCAGTACTTC
NA TRBJ1-1 TRBV12-5 NA CASGLILGTEAFF TGTGCTAGTGGTTTGATTCTGGGTACAGAAGCTTTCTTT
TRBD2 TRBJ2-7 TRBV15 few CATRPGLAGNEQYF TGTGCCACCAGGCCGGGACTAGCGGGAAACGAGCAGTACTTC
TRBD2 TRBJ2-5 TRBV2 few CASSLRGLAGETQYF TGTGCCAGCAGCCTACGAGGACTAGCGGGCGAGACCCAGTACTTC
TRBD1 TRBJ1-2 TRBV30 NA CAWTGQGNSYGYTF TGTGCCTGGACGGGACAGGGGAACTCCTATGGCTACACCTTC
NA TRBJ1-5 TRBV19 NA CASIPRDSNQPQHF TGTGCCAGTATCCCTAGGGATAGCAATCAGCCCCAGCATTTT
TRBD2 TRBJ2-1 TRBV20-1 few CSASLSGRGDEQFF TGCAGTGCTAGTCTCAGCGGGAGGGGCGATGAGCAGTTCTTC
NA TRBJ2-3 TRBV18 NA CASSPYVADTQYF TGTGCCAGCTCTCCCTACGTAGCAGATACGCAGTATTTT
TRBD1 TRBJ1-6 TRBV7-2 many CASSIDRGHSPLHF TGTGCCAGCAGCATCGACAGGGGGCATTCACCCCTCCACTTT
NA TRBJ1-2 TRBV19 NA CASKLGYGYTF TGTGCCAGTAAGTTAGGCTATGGCTACACCTTC
TRBD1 TRBJ2-3 TRBV6-5 NA CASSPRGTGSRRTQYF TGTGCCAGCAGTCCAAGAGGGACAGGATCACGGAGAACGCAGTATTTT
NA TRBJ1-1 TRBV7-6 many CASSLVSGSNTEAFF TGTGCCAGCAGCTTAGTTTCAGGGTCGAACACTGAAGCTTTCTTT
TRBD2 TRBJ2-2 TRBV5-1 NA CASSAGLAGGTGELFF TGCGCCAGCAGCGCGGGACTAGCGGGAGGCACCGGGGAGCTGTTTTTT
TRBD2 TRBJ2-7 TRBV28 NA CASSYAGTRDYEQYF TGTGCCAGCAGTTACGCCGGGACTAGGGACTACGAGCAGTACTTC
TRBD2 TRBJ2-3 TRBV12-5 few CASGSAGTSSTDTQYF TGTGCTAGTGGGTCCGCCGGGACTAGCAGCACAGATACGCAGTATTTT
TRBD2 TRBJ2-5 TRBV11-2 NA CASSLGTSGSGETQYF TGTGCCAGCAGCTTAGGGACTAGCGGGAGCGGAGAGACCCAGTACTTC
TRBD1 TRBJ2-7 TRBV12-3/TRBV12-4 NA CASSFAGGAYEQYF TGTGCCAGCAGTTTCGCAGGGGGCGCCTACGAGCAGTACTTC
TRBD2 TRBJ2-3 TRBV20-1 few CSAAIPGLGADTQYF TGCAGTGCGGCCATCCCGGGACTAGGGGCAGATACGCAGTATTTT
NA TRBJ2-4 TRBV7-1 NA CASSQVGGASKNIQYF TGTGCCAGCAGCCAGGTGGGGGGCGCTTCCAAAAACATTCAGTACTTC
TRBD1 TRBJ2-5 TRBV7-2 NA CASSSKGQGVGETQYF TGTGCCAGCAGCTCGAAGGGACAGGGGGTAGGAGAGACCCAGTACTTC
TRBD2 TRBJ2-1 TRBV4-1 few CASSQAGTSLSEQFF TGCGCCAGCAGCCAAGCCGGGACTAGCCTCAGTGAGCAGTTCTTC
TRBD1 TRBJ1-6 TRBV6-6 many CASILRGPSYNSPLHF TGTGCCAGCATCCTCAGGGGGCCCTCCTATAATTCACCCCTCCACTTT
NA TRBJ2-1 TRBV7-7 many CASSLDPGHKDEQFF TGTGCTAGCAGCTTAGACCCGGGCCACAAGGATGAGCAGTTCTTC
NA TRBJ2-1 TRBV7-3 few CASSLGNSVNEQFF TGTGCCAGCAGCTTGGGGAATAGCGTCAATGAGCAGTTCTTC